Below, 9 T cell receptor beta chains from the same sample are listed, as sequenced in a study of control samples from healthy donors and cancer patients. TCRdb's copy holds only in-frame clones and misses some; the assay was immunoSEQ multiplex PCR. The sample has tens of thousands of clones, around four fifths seen once; the top ten hold around 20%. Sample: blood. These receptors were taken from a young man in good health.

The sample holds one count of this clone. The chain employs TRBV30 and TRBJ1-4; D is undetermined. CDR3 length: 12 amino acids. Germline V gene data show CDR1 as GTSNPN and CDR2 as SVGIG (reference sequence). V was clipped by 8 bases and J by 8 bases, with 15 bases between them. The CDR3 region is CAGLDRREKLFF. The CDR3 DNA reads as TGTGCCGGGTTAGACCGGAGGGAAAAACTGTTTTTT.

The rearrangement joins TRBV7-9 to TRBJ1-2, with 8 positions matching TRBD1. The CDR3 sequence is 15 residues long. V was pared by 4 bases and J by 8 bases, with 12 bases of the junction left unmatched. CDR1 and CDR2 from the germline V gene are SEHNR and FQNEAQ (reference sequence). The CDR3 nucleotides read TGTGCCAGCAGCTCAGACAGGGGAGGCGTTGAAGGCTACACCTTC. It is translated as CASSSDRGGVEGYTF.

The chain carries TRBV5-1 and TRBJ2-5; 14 bases are a match to TRBD2. Germline V lookup: CDR1 SGHRS, CDR2 YFSETQ. The CDR3 runs 16 residues. The V and J ends lost 0 bases and 5 bases, in that order; junction bases with no gene match: 3. CDR3 nucleotides: TGCGCCAGCAGCTTGGGACTAGCGGGGGGGCAGGAGACCCAGTACTTC. It specifies CASSLGLAGGQETQYF.

This clone has just a few counts. The J gene is TRBJ2-1, the V gene TRBV2, with D perhaps matching TRBD1 (6 bases). V lost 3 bases and J lost 5, with 11 bases in between. This CDR3 has 14 amino acids. Looked up from germline, CDR1 is SNHLY and CDR2 is FYNNEI. The CDR3 DNA follows: TGTGCCAGCAGTGAGGTCAGGGGCGACAATGAGCAGTTCTTC. Protein: CASSEVRGDNEQFF.

The rearrangement links TRBV27 to TRBJ2-7; D ambiguous. V was pared by 3 bases and J by 3 bases, with 12 bases between. Germline assignment: CDR1 MNHEY and CDR2 SMNVEV (reference sequence). This CDR3 region has 14 residues. DNA for the CDR3: TGTGCCAGCAGTTTCTTGGCAGGAAACTACGAGCAGTACTTC. Its translation is CASSFLAGNYEQYF.

The chain couples TRBV10-3 to TRBJ1-5; D perhaps matches TRBD1 (6 bases). The CDR3 totals 13 residues. Germline loops: CDR1 ENHRY, CDR2 SYGVKD. V was clipped by 11 bases and J by 4 bases, with 15 bases between them. In DNA, the CDR3 is TGTGCCGCCAATGGGACACCAAATCAGCCCCAGCATTTT. Protein product: CAANGTPNQPQHF.

The V gene is TRBV3-1 (or the pseudogene TRBV3-2), the J gene TRBJ2-7; a possible D gene is TRBD1 (6 bases). V gave up 4 bases and J gave up 5 bases, with 12 bases separating them. This CDR3 has 13 residues. Germline V gene data show CDR1 as LGHDT and CDR2 as YNNKEL (reference sequence). The CDR3 region is CASSPQGFHEQYF. CDR3 nucleotides: TGTGCCAGCAGCCCACAGGGTTTCCACGAGCAGTACTTC.

This rearrangement joins TRBV9 to TRBJ2-7; possibly TRBD1 for D (5 bases). The CDR3 is made up of 16 amino acids. The V and J ends lost 4 bases and 0 bases respectively, with 17 bases between them. Germline loops: CDR1 SGDLS, CDR2 YYNGEE. The CDR3 spells CASSPQMGQSSYEQYF. The CDR3 coding sequence is TGTGCCAGCAGCCCCCAGATGGGGCAGTCCTCCTACGAGCAGTACTTC. The full variable domain, rest sourced from reference TRBV9 and TRBJ2-7, is DSGVTQTPKHLITATGQRVTLRCSPRSGDLSVYWYQQSLDQGLQFLIQYYNGEERAKGNILERFSAQQFPDLHSELNLSSLELGDSALYFCASSPQMGQSSYEQYFGPGTRLTVT.

This sequence joins TRBV4-1 and TRBJ2-2, with TRBD1 as a possible D gene (6 bases). The V end was cut by 0 bases, the J end by 1 base, with 9 bases between. The CDR3 runs to 16 residues. CDR1 is MGHRA and CDR2 is YSYEKL in the germline V gene. In DNA form, the CDR3 reads TGCGCCAGCAGCCAAGAGAGCAGGGGGAACACCGGGGAGCTGTTTTTT. Translation gives CASSQESRGNTGELFF.